Included here is one T cell receptor (beta chain) sequence, with context. This sample was taken from a study of T cell changes during pregnancy in multiple sclerosis. The data were produced by immunoSEQ multiplex PCR, yet TCRdb's version contains in-frame clones alone and is incomplete. The data show some 38,000 clones, 85% to 95% seen once. V dropped 0 bases and J dropped 6 bases, with 14 bases sitting between them. This CDR3 is 15 amino acids long. The germline gives CDR1 KGHSH, CDR2 LQKENI. J is TRBJ1-1 and V is TRBV18; D is unclear. Sequenced here: CD4+ T cells from peripheral blood mononuclear cells, sampled after pregnancy. The TCR was taken from a female donor in good health, enrolled as a control in a pregnancy study. The CDR3 spells CASSPPVLSGAEAFF. Written as DNA, the CDR3 is TGTGCCAGCTCACCACCGGTTCTTTCGGGTGCTGAAGCTTTCTTT.